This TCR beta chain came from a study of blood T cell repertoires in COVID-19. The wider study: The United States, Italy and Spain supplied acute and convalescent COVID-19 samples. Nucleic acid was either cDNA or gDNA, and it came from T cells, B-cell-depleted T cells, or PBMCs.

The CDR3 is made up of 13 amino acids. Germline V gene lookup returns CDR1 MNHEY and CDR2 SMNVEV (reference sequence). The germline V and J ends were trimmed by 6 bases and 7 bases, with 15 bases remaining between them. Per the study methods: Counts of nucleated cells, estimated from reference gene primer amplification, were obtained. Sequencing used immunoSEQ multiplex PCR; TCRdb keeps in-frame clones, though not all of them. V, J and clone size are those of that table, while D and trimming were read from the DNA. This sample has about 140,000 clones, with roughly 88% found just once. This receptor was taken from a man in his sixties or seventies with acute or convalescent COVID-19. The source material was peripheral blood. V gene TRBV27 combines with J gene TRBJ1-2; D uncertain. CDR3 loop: CASSVGGRSGYTF. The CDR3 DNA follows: TGTGCCAGCAGCGTCGGCGGTCGGAGTGGCTACACCTTC.